The TCR beta chain under discussion was sequenced for a study of blood T cell repertoires in COVID-19. Study overall: The United States, Italy and Spain supplied acute and convalescent COVID-19 samples.

Original data processing: Reference gene primer amplification gave nucleated cell count estimates. Here immunoSEQ multiplex PCR was the method, and the copy in TCRdb shows in-frame clones only, minus some. The D gene and trimming were derived from the DNA, and the V and J assignments and clone size from that table. The data contain 100,000 or so clones, roughly 92% of them singletons. CDR1 is SNHLY and CDR2 is FYNNEI in the germline V gene. The CDR3 loop spans 11 amino acids. Trimming shortened V by 8 bases and J by 3 bases, and 8 bases separated the two germline ends. This clone was detected once. Sequencing used peripheral blood. The chain is built from TRBV2 and TRBJ2-7, with no clear D. The sequence derives from an older man with acute or convalescent COVID-19. CDR3 residues: CASQLFYEQYF. The CDR3 nucleotides are TGTGCCAGCCAGTTATTCTACGAGCAGTACTTC. Full variable domain (missing parts from reference TRBV2 and TRBJ2-7): EPEVTQTPSHQVTQMGQEVILRCVPISNHLYFYWYRQILGQKVEFLVSFYNNEISEKSEIFDDQFSVERPDGSNFTLKIRSTKLEDSAMYFCASQLFYEQYFGPGTRLTVT.